Presented here are 19 T cell receptor beta chains from one specimen sequenced in a study of shared clonotypes between healthy human individuals. CD45RO-negative, CCR7-selected cells formed the naive CD8 fraction, which excluded terminally differentiated effector memory CD45RA+ cells. Sequenced by immunoSEQ multiplex PCR; TCRdb stores in-frame clones only, minus some. This sample has about 2,100,000 clones, with 85% to 95% found just once. The specimen was naive CD8+ T cells from PBMCs. The receptor source for this set is a man younger than 35 in good health. Some clones in this sample may be carry-over from other donors' samples.

In its sample, this clone was seen once. This chain links TRBV6-1 with TRBJ2-7; D is unclear. The CDR3 has 15 amino acids. Germline CDR1 reads MNHNS; CDR2 reads SASEGT. The V gene lost 0 bases and the J gene lost 3 bases, with 12 bases spanning the gap. The CDR3 sequence is CASSEALRGGYEQYF. The CDR3 nucleotides are TGTGCCAGCAGTGAAGCGCTTCGAGGCGGCTACGAGCAGTACTTC.

The chain is built from TRBV5-5 and TRBJ2-5; 9 bases fit TRBD2. The length of the CDR3 is 16 residues. The junction had 7 bases not matched to a gene; V was cut back by 1 base and J by 3 bases. Per the germline V gene, CDR1 is SGHKS and CDR2 is YYEKEE (reference sequence). CDR3 amino acids: CASSLRREGNEETQYF. CDR3 DNA: TGTGCCAGCAGCTTGCGGCGGGAGGGTAATGAAGAGACCCAGTACTTC.

The V gene is TRBV11-2, the J gene TRBJ2-5, with TRBD1 identical over 11 bases. This CDR3 is 17 amino acids long. Germline V gives CDR1 SGHAT, CDR2 FQNNGV. J gave up 3 bases and V 4 bases, and 10 bases lay outside the gene matches. The CDR3 protein is CASSSRDRGSLEETQYF. The CDR3 nucleotides are TGTGCCAGCAGCTCCCGGGACAGGGGGTCATTGGAAGAGACCCAGTACTTC.

The CDR3 bases are TGCAGCGTCGGACAGAGCTCCTACAATGAGCAGTTCTTC. It encodes CSVGQSSYNEQFF. The rearrangement joins TRBV29-1 to TRBJ2-1, with D maybe TRBD1 (6 bases). Per germline, CDR1 SQVTM and CDR2 ANQGSEA. Trimming removed 6 bases at V and 0 bases at J, with 9 bases between. There are 13 residues in the CDR3.

The chain has TRBV7-8 and TRBJ2-3; D is tentatively TRBD1 or TRBD2 (5 bases each). The CDR3 runs 15 residues. Trimming left V 4 bases short and J 3 bases short, with 14 bases between. The germline gives CDR1 SGHVS, CDR2 FQNEAQ. The CDR3 loop is CASSYSPRETDTQYF. CDR3 in DNA: TGTGCCAGCAGCTACTCACCCAGGGAGACAGATACGCAGTATTTT. Full variable domain (rest looked up from reference TRBV7-8 and TRBJ2-3): GAGVSQSPRYKVAKRGQDVALRCDPISGHVSLFWYQQALGQGPEFLTYFQNEAQLDKSGLPSDRFFAERPEGSVSTLKIQRTQQEDSAVYLCASSYSPRETDTQYFGPGTRLTVL.

The chain carries TRBV9 and TRBJ2-6; no reliable D call. Per germline, CDR1 SGDLS and CDR2 YYNGEE. This CDR3 is built from 16 residues. Trimming cost V 2 bases and J 0 bases, with 9 bases left between them. CDR3 nucleotides: TGTGCCAGCAGCGTCCCTATCGGCTCTGGGGCCAACGTCCTGACTTTC. Translated: CASSVPIGSGANVLTF.

Notes on this clone: The sample contains more than one DNA sequence encoding this CDR3. This chain connects TRBV27 to TRBJ1-5; maybe TRBD1 (6 bases). Deletions cut 3 bases from V and 4 bases from J, with 10 bases between. CDR3 length: 14 amino acids. Germline V gene lookup returns CDR1 MNHEY and CDR2 SMNVEV (reference sequence). CDR3 in DNA: TGTGCCAGCAGTTTTGGGGGCCCAAATCAGCCCCAGCATTTT. This gives the protein CASSFGGPNQPQHF.

The rearrangement joins TRBV19 to TRBJ2-7; possibly TRBD2 for D (5 bases). Germline CDR1 LNHDA, CDR2 SQIVND (reference sequence). The CDR3 runs 12 residues. The V end lost 4 bases, the J end lost 5 bases, and 9 bases lay between the germline ends. The CDR3 DNA reads as TGTGCCAGTAGTAGTCGGACTGACGAGCAGTACTTC. Amino acid sequence: CASSSRTDEQYF.

This chain links TRBV11-2 with TRBJ2-7, with D maybe TRBD2 (6 bases). CDR1 and CDR2 from the germline V gene are SGHAT and FQNNGV. CDR3 length: 14 amino acids. V was shortened by 4 bases and J by 3 bases, with 13 bases between the two germline ends. The CDR3 protein is CASSSRDSNYEQYF. The CDR3 DNA sequence: TGTGCCAGCAGCTCGCGGGACTCCAACTACGAGCAGTACTTC.

The J gene is TRBJ1-5, the V gene TRBV2, with D possibly TRBD1 on 6 matching bases. The ends were cut back, 4 bases at V and 5 bases at J, with 12 bases in the middle. CDR3 length: 14 residues. From germline, CDR1 is SNHLY and CDR2 FYNNEI. CDR3 protein: CASSANYRDQPQHF. For the CDR3, the DNA is TGTGCCAGCAGTGCAAATTACAGGGATCAGCCCCAGCATTTT.

J is TRBJ1-2 and V is TRBV27; no reliable D call. This CDR3 has 14 amino acids. Germline V gene data show CDR1 as MNHEY and CDR2 as SMNVEV (reference sequence). Trimming cost V 3 bases and J 8 bases, with 16 bases left between them. CDR3 in amino acids: CASSFLSGVGGYTF. In DNA form, the CDR3 reads TGTGCCAGCAGTTTTTTGTCCGGCGTGGGGGGCTACACCTTC.

This clone was counted once. The same CDR3 arises from other DNA sequences in this sample as well. The chain uses TRBV5-1 and TRBJ2-7, with 10 bases identical to TRBD2. There are 14 residues in the CDR3. Germline V gene sequence: CDR1 SGHRS, CDR2 YFSETQ. Germline trimming cut 1 base from V and 3 bases from J; bases unmatched to any gene: 1. The CDR3 is CASSLTSGIYEQYF. CDR3 nucleotides: TGCGCCAGCAGCTTGACTAGCGGGATCTACGAGCAGTACTTC. The full variable domain, its missing parts supplied by reference TRBV5-1 and TRBJ2-7, is KAGVTQTPRYLIKTRGQQVTLSCSPISGHRSVSWYQQTPGQGLQFLFEYFSETQRNKGNFPGRFSGRQFSNSRSEMNVSTLELGDSALYLCASSLTSGIYEQYFGPGTRLTVT.

The rearrangement joins TRBV6-4 to TRBJ1-2; 10 bases line up with TRBD1. The length of the CDR3 is 15 residues. V lost 4 bases and J lost 6; bases outside the gene matches: 8. CDR1 is MRHNA, CDR2 SNTAGT, per germline. This CDR3 reads CASSAGTGVLNGYTF. The CDR3, as DNA: TGTGCCAGCAGTGCCGGGACAGGGGTGCTCAATGGCTACACCTTC.

This clone was seen a single time. This same CDR3 is encoded by further DNA sequences in the sample. The chain links TRBV9 to TRBJ2-1; no clear D. The CDR3 covers 13 residues. Germline CDR1 and CDR2: SGDLS and YYNGEE. V was trimmed by 0 bases and J by 7 bases, leaving 8 bases between them. In DNA form, the CDR3 reads TGTGCCAGCAGCGTAGGGGTTGGGAATGAGCAGTTCTTC. It yields the protein CASSVGVGNEQFF.

About this clone itself: This sample also contains other DNA sequences that code for the same CDR3. This chain uses TRBV4-3 with TRBJ2-7; the match to TRBD1 covers 7 bases. This CDR3 comprises 13 residues. Losses at the gene ends were 3 bases for V and 3 bases for J; bases not matched to a gene: 2. CDR1 is LGHNA, CDR2 YSLEER, per germline. The chain's CDR3 is CASSQDRSYEQYF. The DNA of the CDR3 is TGCGCCAGCAGCCAGGACAGGAGCTACGAGCAGTACTTC.

The chain joins TRBV4-1 to TRBJ2-7, with D perhaps matching TRBD2 (5 bases). Deletions cut 1 base from V and 3 bases from J, with 31 bases between. This CDR3 comprises 21 residues. Germline V gene data show CDR1 as MGHRA and CDR2 as YSYEKL. CDR3: CASSQGALLGRALSTLYEQYF. Written as DNA, the CDR3 is TGCGCCAGCAGCCAAGGGGCCCTTTTAGGGCGGGCCCTTTCTACCCTCTACGAGCAGTACTTC.

The chain links TRBV14 to TRBJ2-7; D possibly corresponds to TRBD2 (7 bases). Trimming took 4 bases from V and 3 from J, leaving 22 bases between them. The CDR3 is 17 amino acids. From germline, CDR1 is SGHDN and CDR2 FVKESK. CDR3 in DNA: TGTGCCAGCAGCCCCCCTGGTATCCGAGCGGGACACTACGAGCAGTACTTC. Encoded protein: CASSPPGIRAGHYEQYF.

Comments on this clone: The sample holds other DNA sequences that translate to the same CDR3. The chain has TRBV6-5 and TRBJ1-3; D ambiguous. The length of the CDR3 is 13 residues. V was pared by 6 bases and J by 2 bases, with 8 bases between. Germline CDR1 MNHEY, CDR2 SVGAGI. CDR3 in amino acids: CASSLGPGNTIYF. The CDR3 DNA follows: TGTGCCAGCAGCCTCGGCCCTGGAAACACCATATATTTT.

The chain couples TRBV10-3 to TRBJ2-1, with 12 bases that match TRBD2. The CDR3 has 19 amino acids. Losses at the gene ends were 0 bases for V and 0 bases for J; bases not matched to a gene: 6. Germline V lookup: CDR1 ENHRY, CDR2 SYGVKD. The CDR3 reads CAISESPGLAGSSYNEQFF. The CDR3 coding sequence is TGTGCCATCAGTGAGTCTCCAGGACTAGCGGGGAGCTCCTACAATGAGCAGTTCTTC.